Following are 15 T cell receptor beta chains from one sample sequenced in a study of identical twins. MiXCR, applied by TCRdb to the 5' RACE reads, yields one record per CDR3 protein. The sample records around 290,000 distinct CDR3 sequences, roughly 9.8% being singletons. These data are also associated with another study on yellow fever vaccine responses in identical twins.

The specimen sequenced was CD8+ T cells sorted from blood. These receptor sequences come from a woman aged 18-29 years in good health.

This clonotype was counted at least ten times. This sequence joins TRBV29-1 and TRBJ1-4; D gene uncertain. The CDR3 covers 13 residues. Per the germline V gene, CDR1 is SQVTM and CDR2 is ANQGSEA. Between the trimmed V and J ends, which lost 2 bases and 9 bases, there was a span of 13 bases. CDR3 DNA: TGCAGCGTTGAACAAGGAAAAGGGCAAAAACTGTTTTTT. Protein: CSVEQGKGQKLFF.

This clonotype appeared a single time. DNA for the CDR3: TGCAGTGCTAAATTCGACTACTACAATGAGCAGTTCTTC. Translation: CSAKFDYYNEQFF. The V call is TRBV20-1, the J call TRBJ2-1; the D gene is possibly TRBD2 (5 bases). This CDR3 region has 13 residues. CDR1 is DFQATT, CDR2 SNEGSKA, per germline (reference sequence). The V gene lost 4 bases and the J gene lost 3 bases, with 10 bases spanning the gap.

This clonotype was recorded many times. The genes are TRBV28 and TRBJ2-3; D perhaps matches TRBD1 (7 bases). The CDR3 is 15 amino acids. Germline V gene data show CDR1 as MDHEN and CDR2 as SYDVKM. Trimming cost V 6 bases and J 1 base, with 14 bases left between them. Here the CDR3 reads CASSRGALRTDTQYF. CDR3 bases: TGTGCCAGCAGCAGGGGGGCGCTCCGCACAGATACGCAGTATTTT.

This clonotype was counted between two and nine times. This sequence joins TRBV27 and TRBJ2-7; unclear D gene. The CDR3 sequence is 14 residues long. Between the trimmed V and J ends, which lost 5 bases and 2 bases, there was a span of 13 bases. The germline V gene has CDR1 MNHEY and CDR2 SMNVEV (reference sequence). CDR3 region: CASSTPGPTYEQYF. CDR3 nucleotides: TGTGCCAGCAGTACCCCAGGCCCTACCTACGAGCAGTACTTC.

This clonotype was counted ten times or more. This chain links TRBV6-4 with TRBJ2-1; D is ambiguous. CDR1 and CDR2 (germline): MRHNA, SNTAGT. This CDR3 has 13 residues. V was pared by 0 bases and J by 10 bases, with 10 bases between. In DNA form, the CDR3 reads TGTGCCAGCAGTGACTCGGGCGAAGGCGAGCAGTTCTTC. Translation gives CASSDSGEGEQFF.

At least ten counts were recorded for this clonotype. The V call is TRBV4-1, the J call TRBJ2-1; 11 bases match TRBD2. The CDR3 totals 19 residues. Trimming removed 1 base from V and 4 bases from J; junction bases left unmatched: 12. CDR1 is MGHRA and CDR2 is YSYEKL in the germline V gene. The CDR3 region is CASSQVWSSGRSQYNEQFF. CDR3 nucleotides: TGCGCCAGCAGCCAAGTGTGGTCTAGCGGGAGGTCCCAGTACAATGAGCAGTTCTTC.

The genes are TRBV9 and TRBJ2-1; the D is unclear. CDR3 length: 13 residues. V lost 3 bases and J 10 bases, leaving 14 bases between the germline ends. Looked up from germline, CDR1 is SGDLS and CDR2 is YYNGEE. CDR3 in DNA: TGTGCCAGCAGCGCGATGCGAAAGAAGGAGCAGTTCTTC. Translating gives CASSAMRKKEQFF. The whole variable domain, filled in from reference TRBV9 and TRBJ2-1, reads DSGVTQTPKHLITATGQRVTLRCSPRSGDLSVYWYQQSLDQGLQFLIQYYNGEERAKGNILERFSAQQFPDLHSELNLSSLELGDSALYFCASSAMRKKEQFFGPGTRLTVL.

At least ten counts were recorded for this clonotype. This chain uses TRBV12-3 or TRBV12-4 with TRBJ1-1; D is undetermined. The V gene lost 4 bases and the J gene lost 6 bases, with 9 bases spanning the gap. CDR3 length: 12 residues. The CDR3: CASSSREPEAFF. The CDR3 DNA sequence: TGTGCCAGCAGTTCCCGCGAGCCTGAAGCTTTCTTT.

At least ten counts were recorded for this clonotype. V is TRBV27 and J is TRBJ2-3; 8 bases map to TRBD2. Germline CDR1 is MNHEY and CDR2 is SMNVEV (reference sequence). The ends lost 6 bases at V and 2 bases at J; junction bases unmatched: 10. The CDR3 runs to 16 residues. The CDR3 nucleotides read TGTGCCAGCAGCATTATTTCGGGGGGGTTCACAGATACGCAGTATTTT. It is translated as CASSIISGGFTDTQYF.

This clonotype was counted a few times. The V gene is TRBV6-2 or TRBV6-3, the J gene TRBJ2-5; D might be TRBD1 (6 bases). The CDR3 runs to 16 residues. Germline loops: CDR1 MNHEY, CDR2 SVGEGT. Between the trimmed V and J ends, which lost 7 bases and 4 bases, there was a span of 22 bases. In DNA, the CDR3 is TGTGCCAGCACCAGAGGGGACACCGACGGAGGAGAGACCCAGTACTTC. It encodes CASTRGDTDGGETQYF.

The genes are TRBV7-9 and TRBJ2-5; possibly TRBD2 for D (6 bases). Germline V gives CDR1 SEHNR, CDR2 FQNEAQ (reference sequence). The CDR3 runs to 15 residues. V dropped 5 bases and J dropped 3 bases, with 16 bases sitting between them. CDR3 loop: CASSPPQRAKETQYF. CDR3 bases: TGTGCCAGCAGCCCCCCCCAGCGGGCCAAAGAGACCCAGTACTTC.

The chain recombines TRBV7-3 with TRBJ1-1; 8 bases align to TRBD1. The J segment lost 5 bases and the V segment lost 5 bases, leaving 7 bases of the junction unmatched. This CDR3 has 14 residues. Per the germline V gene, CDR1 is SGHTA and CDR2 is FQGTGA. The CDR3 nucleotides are TGTGCCAGCAGCCTGGGACAGGCGGGAACTGAAGCTTTCTTT. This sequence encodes CASSLGQAGTEAFF.

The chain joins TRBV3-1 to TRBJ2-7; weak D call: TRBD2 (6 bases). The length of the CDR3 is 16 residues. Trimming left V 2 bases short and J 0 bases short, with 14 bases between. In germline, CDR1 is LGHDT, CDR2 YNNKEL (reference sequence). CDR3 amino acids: CASSQFRAGSSYEQYF. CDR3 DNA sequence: TGTGCCAGCAGCCAATTTCGGGCGGGAAGCTCCTACGAGCAGTACTTC.

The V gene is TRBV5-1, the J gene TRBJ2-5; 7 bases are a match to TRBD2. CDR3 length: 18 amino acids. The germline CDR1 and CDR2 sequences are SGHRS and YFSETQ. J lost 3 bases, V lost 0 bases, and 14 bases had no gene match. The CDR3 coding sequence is TGCGCCAGCAGCTTGGAGGGTCGGGGACTACCCATAAAAGAGACCCAGTACTTC. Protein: CASSLEGRGLPIKETQYF.

The CDR3 is CSVETRSTSGSPLSYEQYF. The CDR3 DNA is TGCAGCGTTGAAACCCGCTCTACTAGCGGGAGTCCCCTCTCCTACGAGCAGTACTTC. This chain links TRBV29-1 with TRBJ2-7, with 11 bases aligning to TRBD2. The CDR3 has 19 amino acids. With V trimmed by 2 bases and J by 0 bases, 15 bases remained unmatched. In germline, CDR1 is SQVTM, CDR2 ANQGSEA.